The 2 T cell receptor beta chains given below trace back to one sample, sequenced in a study of cytomegalovirus exposure and HLA in healthy donors. The primer mix had 60 Vbeta and 13 Jbeta primers. Clones were sequenced by immunoSEQ multiplex PCR, and TCRdb holds only the in-frame ones, with some missing. The data contain about 200,000 clones, 65% to 85% of them singletons. Sequencing was done on a sample of PBMCs. These receptors originate from a man younger than 30 in good health and CMV-seronegative.

CDR3 sequence (DNA): TGTGCCAGCACCCTAAGGGGACAGTATTACACCGGGGAGCTGTTTTTT. It translates to CASTLRGQYYTGELFF. The chain is built from TRBV28 and TRBJ2-2; 7 nucleotides line up with TRBD1. This CDR3 has 16 residues. Germline V gives CDR1 MDHEN, CDR2 SYDVKM. V lost 7 bases and J lost 3; bases outside the gene matches: 11.

The V gene is TRBV5-4, the J gene TRBJ2-1; 9 nucleotides match TRBD2. Germline lookup yields CDR1 SGHNT and CDR2 YYREEE (reference sequence). With 2 bases clipped from V and 0 bases from J, the junction kept 6 bases outside the gene matches. This CDR3 is built from 17 residues. The CDR3 protein is CASSFRLAGVSYNEQFF. CDR3 DNA sequence: TGTGCCAGCAGCTTCCGATTAGCGGGAGTCTCCTACAATGAGCAGTTCTTC.